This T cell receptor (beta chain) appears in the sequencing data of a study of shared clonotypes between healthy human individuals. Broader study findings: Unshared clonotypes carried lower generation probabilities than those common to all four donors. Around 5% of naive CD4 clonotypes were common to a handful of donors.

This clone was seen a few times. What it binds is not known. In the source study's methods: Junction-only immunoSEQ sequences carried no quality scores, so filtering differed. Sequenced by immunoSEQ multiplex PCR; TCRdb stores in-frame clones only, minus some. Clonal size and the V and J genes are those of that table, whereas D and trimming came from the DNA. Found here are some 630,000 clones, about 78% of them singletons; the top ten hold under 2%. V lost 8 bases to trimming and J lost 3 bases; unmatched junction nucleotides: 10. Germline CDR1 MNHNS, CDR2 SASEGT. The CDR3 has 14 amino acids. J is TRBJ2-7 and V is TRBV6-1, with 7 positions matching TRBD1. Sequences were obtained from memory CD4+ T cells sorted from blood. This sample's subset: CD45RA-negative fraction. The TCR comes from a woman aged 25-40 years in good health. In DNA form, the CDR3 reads TGTGCCAGCTCCCGGGACAGAGACTTCTACGAGCAGTACTTC. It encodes CASSRDRDFYEQYF.